This is a list of T cell receptor beta chains from one sample in a study of T cell responses to AZD1222 COVID-19 vaccine. Using immunoSEQ multiplex PCR, the repertoire was profiled, and TCRdb retains in-frame clones only, with some absent. The sample consists of 130,000 to 150,000 clones, about 91% of them appearing once. This sample comprised peripheral blood, obtained on day 0 of AZD1222 vaccination. The receptors shown here come from an adult in good health. Each CDR3 is given with its conserved first and last residue. A D gene is named only where the DNA matches it firmly. Clone sizes are given selectively: once, few, many, or a class where the clone is expanded.

V	size	D	J	DNA	CDR3
TRBV5-1	few	NA	TRBJ1-4	TGCGCCAGCAGCTTGCACGGAGAAAACCGGGAAAAACTGTTTTTT	CASSLHGENREKLFF
TRBV10-3	NA	NA	TRBJ2-3	TGTGCCATCAAGGTGGAACGGGGATTCACAGATACGCAGTATTTT	CAIKVERGFTDTQYF
TRBV29-1	NA	TRBD2	TRBJ2-7	TGCAGCTACACGAAAGCGGGGGGCTCCTACGAGCAGTACTTC	CSYTKAGGSYEQYF
TRBV24-1	NA	NA	TRBJ2-2	TGTGCCACCAGTCGCGCAGGCGACACCGGGGAGCTGTTTTTT	CATSRAGDTGELFF
TRBV9	NA	NA	TRBJ2-1	TGTGCCAGCAGCGTAGAGGGGGGCGAGTACAATGAGCAGTTCTTC	CASSVEGGEYNEQFF
TRBV3-1/TRBV3-2	NA	TRBD1	TRBJ2-7	TGTGCCAGCAGCCAAAGAGGGGGACAGGGGGCTCAGGACGAGCAGTACTTC	CASSQRGGQGAQDEQYF
TRBV6-5	NA	NA	TRBJ1-1	TGTGCCAGCAGTTCTCTCAGGGGCTGGGGCACTGAAGCTTTCTTT	CASSSLRGWGTEAFF
TRBV7-9	NA	NA	TRBJ1-2	TGTGCCAGCAGCTTAGCTGCAGGGGCCTATGGCTACACCTTC	CASSLAAGAYGYTF
TRBV6-2/TRBV6-3	NA	TRBD1	TRBJ2-3	TGTGCCAGCACTTACGGGGGACAGGGGTTAAGGACGCAGTATTTT	CASTYGGQGLRTQYF
TRBV19	NA	NA	TRBJ2-7	TGTGCCAGTAGTTGGGCGGTGGCCTACGAGCAGTACTTC	CASSWAVAYEQYF
TRBV6-4	NA	TRBD2	TRBJ2-5	TGTGCCAGCAGTGACAGGGCGGGGACTAGCCCAGAGACCCAGTACTTC	CASSDRAGTSPETQYF
TRBV4-2	NA	TRBD1	TRBJ1-2	TGTGCCAGCAGCCAAGTCAATACAGGGGCTAACTATGGCTACACCTTC	CASSQVNTGANYGYTF
TRBV19	NA	NA	TRBJ1-1	TGTGCCAGTAGGGAACTGCGAGTGGTGAACACTGAAGCTTTCTTT	CASRELRVVNTEAFF
TRBV7-2	NA	TRBD2	TRBJ2-1	TGTGCCAGCAAGGCTAGCGGGGGGTTTCTTTCCTACAATGAGCAGTTCTTC	CASKASGGFLSYNEQFF
TRBV5-6	NA	NA	TRBJ2-5	TGTGCCAGCAGCTTGGGAACCGGAGAGACCCAGTACTTC	CASSLGTGETQYF
TRBV24-1	NA	NA	TRBJ2-5	TGTGCCACCAGTGAAGGGACACAAGAGACCCAGTACTTC	CATSEGTQETQYF
TRBV7-8	NA	TRBD1	TRBJ2-7	TGTGCCAGCAGCTTAGCCCGAGACAGGGGGTACGAGCAGTACTTC	CASSLARDRGYEQYF
TRBV28	NA	TRBD1	TRBJ1-2	TGTGCCAGCATCGCTGCTATCGGGACAGGGTCGAGTGGCTACACCTTC	CASIAAIGTGSSGYTF
TRBV19	NA	TRBD1	TRBJ1-3	TGTGCCAGTATCGCTGGGACAGCCTCTGGAAACACCATATATTTT	CASIAGTASGNTIYF
TRBV9	NA	NA	TRBJ1-3	TGTGCCAGCAGCGTAGTTCCCTCCCAGGGGCTCTCTGGAAACACCATATATTTT	CASSVVPSQGLSGNTIYF
TRBV9	NA	TRBD1	TRBJ1-3	TGTGCCAGCAGCTCCCAGGGGGTTGGAAACACCATATATTTT	CASSSQGVGNTIYF
TRBV5-5	NA	NA	TRBJ2-7	TGTGCCAGCAGCTTGGTTCAACCACCCTACGAGCAGTACTTC	CASSLVQPPYEQYF
TRBV6-5	NA	NA	TRBJ1-2	TGTGCCAGCAGTTACTCAGCAGTTAGCTATGGCTACACCTTC	CASSYSAVSYGYTF
TRBV3-1/TRBV3-2	once	NA	TRBJ1-2	TGTGCCAGCAGCCAAGTAAGCGTGGGCTACACCTTC	CASSQVSVGYTF
TRBV30	NA	NA	TRBJ1-2	TGTGCCGTGAGTCCTAACTATGGCTACACCTTC	CAVSPNYGYTF
TRBV19	NA	NA	TRBJ1-3	TGTGCCAGTAGAAGACCGGACAGCATCTTCTCTGGAAACACCATATATTTT	CASRRPDSIFSGNTIYF
TRBV2	NA	NA	TRBJ2-1	TGTGCCAGCAGTGAATGGACAGTCGGAGAGCAGTTCTTC	CASSEWTVGEQFF
TRBV7-8	NA	TRBD2	TRBJ2-7	TGTGCCAGCAGCCAAAGGACTAGCGGGATTTCCTACGAGCAGTACTTC	CASSQRTSGISYEQYF
TRBV5-1	NA	NA	TRBJ1-1	TGCGCCAGCAGCTTGAGTGCAGGGATTAACACTGAAGCTTTCTTT	CASSLSAGINTEAFF
TRBV25-1	NA	NA	TRBJ1-5	TGTGCCAGCACTGGGGCTAGGGGGGTAGGTCAGCCCCAGCATTTT	CASTGARGVGQPQHF
TRBV15	NA	TRBD1	TRBJ1-2	TGTGCCACCAGTCTGGACAGGCTCTATGGCTACACCTTC	CATSLDRLYGYTF
TRBV19	once	NA	TRBJ1-3	TGTGCCAGTAGTAATTCAGGTGGTGGAAACACCATATATTTT	CASSNSGGGNTIYF
TRBV6-5	NA	TRBD1	TRBJ1-5	TGTGCCAGCAGTTACCGACAGGGCGGTCAGCCCCAGCATTTT	CASSYRQGGQPQHF
TRBV27	once	NA	TRBJ2-6	TGTGCCAGCAGACCCCGGCTTCGTTACTCCGGGGCCAACGTCCTGACTTTC	CASRPRLRYSGANVLTF
TRBV7-3	NA	NA	TRBJ1-1	TGTGCCAGCAGCCGGGACGCAGGGGAAGCTTTCTTT	CASSRDAGEAFF
TRBV7-2	many	NA	TRBJ2-3	TGTGCCAGCAACCGTATGGGCGGGGGCCCCACAGATACGCAGTATTTT	CASNRMGGGPTDTQYF
TRBV12-3/TRBV12-4	NA	NA	TRBJ1-2	TGTGCCAGCAGTTTACAGCTGAACTATGGCTACACCTTC	CASSLQLNYGYTF
TRBV11-3	once	NA	TRBJ2-5	TGTGCCAGCAGCTTAGTCTCGCCAGGAAGAGAAGAGACCCAGTACTTC	CASSLVSPGREETQYF
TRBV24-1	NA	TRBD1	TRBJ2-1	TGTGCCACCAGTGATCTAGACAGGGGTGAGCAGTTCTTC	CATSDLDRGEQFF
TRBV18	NA	TRBD1	TRBJ1-6	TGTGCCAGCAAGCAAGGGGGCGAGGATTCACCCCTCCACTTT	CASKQGGEDSPLHF
TRBV12-3/TRBV12-4	NA	TRBD1	TRBJ2-7	TGTGCCAGCAGTCGGACAGGGTTCTACGAGCAGTACTTC	CASSRTGFYEQYF
TRBV9	NA	TRBD2	TRBJ2-2	TGTGCCAGCAATGCGGGGGTCACATATTCCGCCGGGGAGCTGTTTTTT	CASNAGVTYSAGELFF
TRBV9	NA	TRBD2	TRBJ2-4	TGTGCCAGCAGCGTAGGGGCTAGCGGGGGGGCCCTAGGCAAAAACATTCAGTACTTC	CASSVGASGGALGKNIQYF
TRBV24-1	NA	NA	TRBJ2-7	TGTGCCACCAGTGATTTGCGTAGGAGTCTCTACGAGCAGTACTTC	CATSDLRRSLYEQYF
TRBV5-1	NA	TRBD1	TRBJ1-3	TGCGCCAGCAGCCAGGGGGACAACTCTGGAAACACCATATATTTT	CASSQGDNSGNTIYF
TRBV3-1/TRBV3-2	few	NA	TRBJ1-2	TGTGCCAGCAGCCAAGGGGCTGGTGGGGGCTACACCTTC	CASSQGAGGGYTF
TRBV7-2	NA	TRBD1	TRBJ1-5	TGTGCCAGCAGGGGGGACAGTAGCAATCAGCCCCAGCATTTT	CASRGDSSNQPQHF